One sample yielded the 8 T cell receptor beta chains listed below, sequenced in a study of PD-1 blockade in mismatch repair-deficient tumors. Produced via immunoSEQ multiplex PCR; TCRdb's table is partial and in-frame only. The sample lists 80,000 to 130,000 clones, 82% occurring once. Sequenced material: peripheral blood, taken about 36 weeks after starting pembrolizumab. The source is an adult with mismatch repair-deficient cancer.

Only a few counts were recorded for this clone. This chain connects TRBV7-9 to TRBJ2-2, with 7 bases lining up with TRBD1. Germline CDR1 reads SEHNR; CDR2 reads FQNEAQ (reference sequence). After removal of 3 bases from V and 6 bases from J, the junction contained 7 bases not matched to a gene. The CDR3 is made up of 15 amino acids. As DNA, the CDR3 is TGTGCCAGCAGCTTTCTAACAGGGGCGGCCGGGGAGCTGTTTTTT. Its translation is CASSFLTGAAGELFF.

The chain recombines TRBV7-9 with TRBJ2-7; 8 bases are a match to TRBD1. This CDR3 spans 13 amino acids. Germline loops: CDR1 SEHNR, CDR2 FQNEAQ (reference sequence). The trim removed 3 bases at V and 6 bases at J, leaving 4 bases unmatched. This CDR3 is CASSLGTGGEQYF. CDR3 coding DNA: TGTGCCAGCAGCTTGGGAACAGGGGGCGAGCAGTACTTC.

V usage is TRBV29-1 and J usage is TRBJ1-1; no clear D. V was clipped by 4 bases and J by 3 bases, with 12 bases between them. There are 13 residues in the CDR3. In germline, CDR1 is SQVTM, CDR2 ANQGSEA. DNA for the CDR3: TGCAGCGTTGCCCGTTCTGGTGACACTGAAGCTTTCTTT. Translated: CSVARSGDTEAFF.

This clone was detected only a few times. This rearrangement joins TRBV6-1 to TRBJ2-1; tentatively, D is TRBD2 (6 bases). CDR3 size: 15 residues. The V end lost 1 base, the J end lost 6 bases, and 13 bases lay between the germline ends. Germline V gene sequence: CDR1 MNHNS, CDR2 SASEGT. The CDR3 sequence is CASSEDGSWSNEQFF. The CDR3 bases are TGTGCCAGCAGTGAAGACGGGAGTTGGTCCAATGAGCAGTTCTTC.

CDR3 bases: TGTGCCACCAGCAGGGGGAGGGTTGATGGGGAGCTGTTTTTT. It is translated as CATSRGRVDGELFF. The gene calls are TRBV15 and TRBJ2-2, with 7 bases lining up with TRBD2. V gave up 3 bases and J gave up 8 bases; unmatched junction bases: 6. Germline CDR1 is LNHNV and CDR2 is YYDKDF (reference sequence). CDR3 length: 14 residues.

This chain connects TRBV30 to TRBJ2-7; TRBD1 matches 7 bases. CDR1 and CDR2 (germline): GTSNPN, SVGIG (reference sequence). This CDR3 has 13 residues. V shed 1 base, J shed 6 bases, and the junction held 6 bases outside the gene matches. CDR3 sequence reads: CAWSDARGLEQYF. CDR3 bases: TGTGCCTGGAGTGATGCAAGGGGGCTCGAGCAGTACTTC. Full variable domain (outside the CDR3, taken from reference TRBV30 and TRBJ2-7): SQTIHQWPATLVQPVGSPLSLECTVEGTSNPNLYWYRQAAGRGLQLLFYSVGIGQISSEVPQNLSASRPQDRQFILSSKKLLLSDSGFYLCAWSDARGLEQYFGPGTRLTVT.

The V and J genes are TRBV7-8 and TRBJ2-2; 8 bases map to TRBD2. Germline loops: CDR1 SGHVS, CDR2 FQNEAQ. V gave up 5 bases and J gave up 5 bases; unmatched junction bases: 10. CDR3 length equals 16 residues. CDR3 residues: CASSPQAGVNTGELFF. CDR3 coding DNA: TGTGCCAGCAGCCCCCAAGCGGGAGTAAATACCGGGGAGCTGTTTTTT.

The chain carries TRBV5-4 and TRBJ2-1; possible D gene TRBD1, 6 bases. CDR3 length: 12 residues. Germline V gene lookup returns CDR1 SGHNT and CDR2 YYREEE (reference sequence). V lost 4 bases, J lost 9 bases, and 11 bases lay in between. CDR3 amino acids: CASSPQGSEQFF. The CDR3 nucleotides are TGTGCCAGCAGCCCCCAGGGGAGTGAGCAGTTCTTC.